Listed here are 8 T cell receptor beta chains from one sample, sequenced in a study of T cells after yellow fever vaccination. TCRdb reanalysed the 5' RACE reads using MiXCR and keeps one entry per CDR3 protein. Among some 200,000 distinct CDR3 sequences listed, roughly 11% were seen once. This specimen was CD8+ T cells sorted from PBMCs, taken 15 days after the yellow fever booster vaccination. The receptors come from a man aged 18 to 30 who received the YFV17D yellow fever vaccine.

The gene calls are TRBV7-9 and TRBJ2-7, with 9 bases aligning to TRBD2. Germline loops: CDR1 SEHNR, CDR2 FQNEAQ (reference sequence). The CDR3 spans 15 residues. V shed 5 bases, J shed 4 bases, and the junction held 9 bases outside the gene matches. The CDR3 nucleotides read TGTGCCAGCAGCGCCCTGGCGGGGGGGCGGTACGAGCAGTACTTC. It is translated as CASSALAGGRYEQYF. The variable domain in full, completed from reference TRBV7-9 and TRBJ2-7, reads DTGVSQNPRHKITKRGQNVTFRCDPISEHNRLYWYRQTLGQGPEFLTYFQNEAQLEKSRLLSDRFSAERPKGSFSTLEIQRTEQGDSAMYLCASSALAGGRYEQYFGPGTRLTVT.

A few counts support this clonotype. The chain uses TRBV12-3 or TRBV12-4 and TRBJ1-1; 12 bases are a match to TRBD1. Trimming took 0 bases from V and 4 from J; bases not matched to a gene: 9. The CDR3 loop spans 18 amino acids. The CDR3 loop reads CASSLAGDRGPLGTEAFF. For the CDR3, the DNA is TGTGCCAGCAGTTTAGCAGGGGACAGGGGGCCATTGGGCACTGAAGCTTTCTTT.

CDR3 sequence reads: CASSYGAGGEQFF. The CDR3 nucleotides are TGTGCCAGCAGTTACGGAGCGGGGGGGGAGCAGTTCTTC. This chain uses TRBV6-5 with TRBJ2-1; 10 bases line up with TRBD2. The CDR3 is made up of 13 amino acids. Germline assignment: CDR1 MNHEY and CDR2 SVGAGI. J gave up 10 bases and V 2 bases, and 2 bases lay outside the gene matches.

This clonotype was seen many times. The chain carries TRBV4-1 and TRBJ2-3; D is perhaps TRBD2 (6 bases). Germline loops: CDR1 MGHRA, CDR2 YSYEKL. Between the trimmed V and J ends, which lost 1 base and 3 bases, there was a span of 11 bases. CDR3 length equals 15 residues. The CDR3: CASSQGGASTDTQYF. In nucleotides, the CDR3 is TGCGCCAGCAGCCAAGGCGGGGCCTCGACAGATACGCAGTATTTT.

The chain links TRBV4-1 to TRBJ1-1, with 7 bases that match TRBD1. The CDR3 has 15 residues. Germline CDR1 is MGHRA and CDR2 is YSYEKL. V lost 2 bases, J lost 2 bases, and 5 bases stayed unmatched. The CDR3 DNA reads TGCGCCAGCAGCCAACACAGGGGCGTAAACACTGAAGCTTTCTTT. Protein: CASSQHRGVNTEAFF.

This clonotype was observed a few times. This chain connects TRBV10-3 to TRBJ2-1; D remains ambiguous. The V end was cut by 0 bases, the J end by 2 bases, with 8 bases between. There are 15 residues in the CDR3. Germline V gene data show CDR1 as ENHRY and CDR2 as SYGVKD. The CDR3 DNA reads as TGTGCCATCAGTGAGTCTGGCGGACCCTACAATGAGCAGTTCTTC. Encoded protein: CAISESGGPYNEQFF.

This clonotype appeared many times. The rearrangement uses TRBV6-5 and TRBJ2-2; 7 nucleotides agree with TRBD1. Germline V CDR1 and CDR2: MNHEY, SVGAGI. Unmatched junction bases numbered 6, after V lost 2 bases and J lost 6 bases. This CDR3 spans 15 amino acids. The CDR3: CASSYRQGYPGELFF. The CDR3 nucleotides are TGTGCCAGCAGTTACCGACAGGGATACCCCGGGGAGCTGTTTTTT.

Only a few counts were recorded for this clonotype. The J gene is TRBJ1-2, the V gene TRBV6-1; no clear D. This CDR3 comprises 14 residues. The V and J ends lost 3 bases and 1 base respectively, with 9 bases between them. Germline CDR1 reads MNHNS; CDR2 reads SASEGT. The CDR3: CASSEWTHNYGYTF. Written as DNA, the CDR3 is TGTGCCAGCAGTGAGTGGACGCATAACTATGGCTACACCTTC.